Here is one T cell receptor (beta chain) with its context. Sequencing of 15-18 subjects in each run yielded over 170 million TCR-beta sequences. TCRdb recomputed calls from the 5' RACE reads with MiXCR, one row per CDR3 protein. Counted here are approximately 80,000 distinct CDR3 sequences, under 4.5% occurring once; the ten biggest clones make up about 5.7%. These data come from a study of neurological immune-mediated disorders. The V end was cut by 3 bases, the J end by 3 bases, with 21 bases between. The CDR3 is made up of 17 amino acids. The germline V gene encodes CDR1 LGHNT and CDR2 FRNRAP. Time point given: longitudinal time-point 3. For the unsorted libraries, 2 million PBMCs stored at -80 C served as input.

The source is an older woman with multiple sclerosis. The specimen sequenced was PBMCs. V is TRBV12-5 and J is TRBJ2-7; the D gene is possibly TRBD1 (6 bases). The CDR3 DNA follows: TGTGCTAGTGGTTTTGTACTCCCAGGACAGAAATACTACGAGCAGTACTTC. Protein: CASGFVLPGQKYYEQYF.